This TCR beta chain was documented in a study of OX40 agonist ivuxolimab in advanced cancers. Autoimmune disease history or systemic immunosuppression led to patient exclusion. Repertoires were generated with immunoSEQ multiplex PCR, while TCRdb's copy carries only in-frame clones and drops some. The sample has some 20,000 clones; around 87% are singletons. CDR1 and CDR2 (germline): LNHDA, SQIVND (reference sequence). Deletions cut 6 bases from V and 4 bases from J, with 16 bases between. This CDR3 has 15 residues. The sequence was obtained from an adult with an advanced solid tumor such as melanoma, head and neck, liver or kidney cancer. Sequencing used CD4+ or CD8+ T cells sorted from blood, obtained in a trial of the OX40 agonist ivuxolimab. This rearrangement joins TRBV19 to TRBJ2-1; TRBD2 is a possible D gene (7 bases). Written as DNA, the CDR3 is TGTGCCAGTAGCGGGGGGCCGAATCCGTACAATGAGCAGTTCTTC. Translated, it gives CASSGGPNPYNEQFF.